This note documents a single TCR beta chain sequence. The antigen is not known. This record comes from a study of beta chain features in type 1 diabetes. Across the whole study: Taken together, all samples contributed approximately 110 million examined sorted cells. Study-level findings and limits: Within patients, naive, central memory and Treg TCRB repertoires seemed more similar than within healthy donors.

There are 15 residues in the CDR3. Germline assignment: CDR1 MNHNS and CDR2 SASEGT. Losses at the gene ends were 5 bases for V and 2 bases for J; bases not matched to a gene: 7. The isolated RNA, all of it, was reverse transcribed, so expressed TCRB transcripts were what got sequenced. Clones were read by immunoSEQ multiplex PCR, and TCRdb kept only the in-frame ones, dropping some. Of more than 110,000 clones listed, roughly 7.2% are singletons. The sequence came from a woman between 25 and 40 years old in good health. V usage is TRBV6-1 and J usage is TRBJ2-7, with 9 bases identical to TRBD1. Sequencing was carried out using central memory CD4+ T cells from blood. CDR3 residues: CASSSRDRVTYEQYF. Here the CDR3 DNA reads TGTGCCAGCAGTTCCCGGGACAGGGTAACCTACGAGCAGTACTTC.